Below are 24 T cell receptor beta chains sequenced from a single sample in a study of OX40 agonist ivuxolimab in advanced cancers. The repertoire was sequenced with immunoSEQ multiplex PCR; TCRdb's copy has only in-frame clones and lacks some. The data hold thousands of clones, with 79% observed a single time. Sample: CD4+ or CD8+ T cells sorted from blood, taken in a trial of the OX40 agonist ivuxolimab. The receptors stem from an adult with an advanced solid tumor such as melanoma, head and neck, liver or kidney cancer.

The genes are TRBV9 and TRBJ1-1; D perhaps matches TRBD1 (6 bases). The CDR3 spans 17 residues. V lost 0 bases and J lost 4, with 19 bases in between. The germline V gene encodes CDR1 SGDLS and CDR2 YYNGEE. CDR3 residues: CASSVGEGGWGSTEAFF. The DNA of the CDR3 is TGTGCCAGCAGCGTAGGAGAGGGGGGATGGGGTTCCACTGAAGCTTTCTTT.

The chain employs TRBV7-9 and TRBJ2-1, with 10 bases that match TRBD2. CDR1 is SEHNR, CDR2 FQNEAQ, per germline (reference sequence). V shed 5 bases and J 11 bases; nucleotides not matched to a gene: 15. This CDR3 is 16 amino acids long. CDR3: CASSDRGTSALVQQFF. CDR3 sequence (DNA): TGTGCCAGCAGCGATAGAGGGACTAGCGCCCTAGTTCAGCAGTTCTTC.

This clone turned up a few times. The V call is TRBV7-2, the J call TRBJ1-1; D unclear. The CDR3 runs 14 residues. CDR1 SGHTA and CDR2 FQGNSA come from the germline V gene. The V gene lost 7 bases and the J gene lost 4 bases, with 16 bases spanning the gap. The CDR3 DNA reads TGTGCCAGCACGCCGTCGGGATCAGGCACTGAAGCTTTCTTT. Translation gives CASTPSGSGTEAFF.

The V and J genes are TRBV6-5 and TRBJ1-1; D is unclear. Germline CDR1 is MNHEY and CDR2 is SVGAGI. This CDR3 contains 12 residues. V was clipped by 11 bases and J by 1 base, with 11 bases between them. For the CDR3, the DNA is TGTGCCTCCAGATCCCCGAACACTGAAGCTTTCTTT. Amino acids: CASRSPNTEAFF.

The chain combines TRBV7-2 with TRBJ2-1; D is possibly TRBD1 (5 bases). This CDR3 is 15 amino acids long. From germline, CDR1 is SGHTA and CDR2 FQGNSA. V lost 1 base and J 3 bases, leaving 10 bases between the germline ends. The CDR3 loop reads CASSLDQGSYNEQFF. The CDR3 DNA reads TGTGCCAGCAGCTTAGATCAGGGCAGCTACAATGAGCAGTTCTTC. Looking up the rest from reference TRBV7-2 and TRBJ2-1 gives the full variable domain: GAGVSQSPSNKVTEKGKDVELRCDPISGHTALYWYRQSLGQGLEFLIYFQGNSAPDKSGLPSDRFSAERTGGSVSTLTIQRTQQEDSAVYLCASSLDQGSYNEQFFGPGTRLTVL.

The J gene is TRBJ2-2, the V gene TRBV2; 9 bases align to TRBD2. Trimming removed 9 bases from V and 4 bases from J; junction bases left unmatched: 6. The CDR3 loop spans 14 amino acids. Germline CDR1 SNHLY, CDR2 FYNNEI. CDR3 residues: CASKSGRTTGELFF. The CDR3, as DNA: TGTGCCAGTAAAAGCGGGAGGACCACCGGGGAGCTGTTTTTT.

The chain is built from TRBV11-1 and TRBJ2-7; no firm D call. The V gene lost 4 bases and the J gene lost 3 bases, with 10 bases spanning the gap. CDR1 is SGHAT and CDR2 is FQDESV in the germline V gene (reference sequence). CDR3 length: 13 amino acids. Here the CDR3 reads CASSSGEVYEQYF. CDR3 in DNA: TGTGCCAGCAGCTCAGGAGAGGTCTACGAGCAGTACTTC.

The chain has TRBV27 and TRBJ2-7; 7 bases map to TRBD2. There are 15 residues in the CDR3. Trimming took 2 bases from V and 10 from J; bases not matched to a gene: 14. Per germline, CDR1 MNHEY and CDR2 SMNVEV (reference sequence). As DNA, the CDR3 is TGTGCCAGCAGTTTAACCCGCGGGGCGGGGAGGGAACAGTACTTC. Translating gives CASSLTRGAGREQYF.

V and J are TRBV11-2 and TRBJ1-1, with D perhaps matching TRBD1 (5 bases). This CDR3 is 13 amino acids long. Germline V CDR1 and CDR2: SGHAT, FQNNGV. The V end lost 7 bases, the J end lost 5 bases, and 14 bases lay between the germline ends. Here the CDR3 DNA reads TGTGCCAGCACCTTTGAGGAGGGGACTGAAGCTTTCTTT. It specifies CASTFEEGTEAFF.

V usage is TRBV28 and J usage is TRBJ2-3; TRBD2 matches 14 bases. V was pared by 1 base and J by 3 bases, with 6 bases of the junction left unmatched. Looked up from germline, CDR1 is MDHEN and CDR2 is SYDVKM. The CDR3 has 18 amino acids. This CDR3 is CASSLFGTSGGSTDTQYF. DNA of the CDR3: TGTGCCAGCAGTTTATTCGGGACTAGCGGGGGATCGACAGATACGCAGTATTTT. The entire variable domain, with the rest obtained from reference TRBV28 and TRBJ2-3, is as follows: DVKVTQSSRYLVKRTGEKVFLECVQDMDHENMFWYRQDPGLGLRLIYFSYDVKMKEKGDIPEGYSVSREKKERFSLILESASTNQTSMYLCASSLFGTSGGSTDTQYFGPGTRLTVL.

The J gene is TRBJ2-5, the V gene TRBV30, with D possibly matching TRBD2 (7 bases). This CDR3 region has 13 residues. The V gene's germline CDR1 is GTSNPN and CDR2 SVGIG (reference sequence). Trimming left V 4 bases short and J 5 bases short, with 14 bases between. As DNA, the CDR3 is TGTGCCTGGAACCACGGGGGGCTGGAGACCCAGTACTTC. Translated, it gives CAWNHGGLETQYF.

The V gene is TRBV28, the J gene TRBJ2-5, with a weak D call TRBD1 (5 bases). Near its end, the DNA agrees better with TRBJ2-7, so the J call may be wrong. Germline CDR1 and CDR2: MDHEN and SYDVKM. CDR3 length equals 12 residues. CDR3 residues: CASSASGYEQYF. The CDR3 coding sequence is TGTGCCAGCAGTGCATCAGGGTACGAGCAGTACTTC.

In its sample, this clone was seen a few times. Other DNA sequences in the sample encode the same CDR3. V gene TRBV7-2 combines with J gene TRBJ2-3; 9 bases agree with TRBD1. Germline V lookup: CDR1 SGHTA, CDR2 FQGNSA. The CDR3 has 14 amino acids. Trimming removed 4 bases from V and 2 bases from J; junction bases left unmatched: 1. In nucleotides, the CDR3 is TGTGCCAGCAGCTGGACAGGGGCCACAGATACGCAGTATTTT. Translation gives CASSWTGATDTQYF.

The chain uses TRBV7-9 and TRBJ2-2; D may be TRBD2 (5 bases). Germline-derived CDR1 and CDR2 are SEHNR and FQNEAQ (reference sequence). The V end was cut by 5 bases, the J end by 2 bases, with 21 bases between. The CDR3 extends over 18 amino acids. CDR3 sequence (DNA): TGTGCCAGCAGCCCCCTGGGAAAGAGCGGAATCAACACCGGGGAGCTGTTTTTT. As protein: CASSPLGKSGINTGELFF. Based on the CDR3 plus reference TRBV7-9 and TRBJ2-2, the full variable domain is DTGVSQNPRHKITKRGQNVTFRCDPISEHNRLYWYRQTLGQGPEFLTYFQNEAQLEKSRLLSDRFSAERPKGSFSTLEIQRTEQGDSAMYLCASSPLGKSGINTGELFFGEGSRLTVL.

This clone occurred a few times. The V and J genes are TRBV2 and TRBJ2-5; possible D gene TRBD2, 6 bases. This CDR3 contains 15 residues. Germline CDR1 reads SNHLY; CDR2 reads FYNNEI. Deletions cut 3 bases from V and 4 bases from J, with 15 bases between. The CDR3 nucleotides read TGTGCCAGCAGTGAGTTTCGGGGAGCGGGAGAGACCCAGTACTTC. It translates to CASSEFRGAGETQYF.

The V call is TRBV4-1, the J call TRBJ2-7, with D tentatively TRBD1 (6 bases). V was shortened by 0 bases and J by 4 bases, with 13 bases between the two germline ends. CDR3 size: 15 residues. Germline V gene lookup returns CDR1 MGHRA and CDR2 YSYEKL. The CDR3 loop reads CASSQEGLQGYEQYF. The DNA of the CDR3 is TGCGCCAGCAGCCAAGAGGGATTACAGGGTTACGAGCAGTACTTC.

This chain connects TRBV28 to TRBJ2-5; D is unresolved. TRBJ2-7 explains the end of the DNA better; the J call may be wrong. The CDR3 runs 13 residues. CDR1 and CDR2 (germline): MDHEN, SYDVKM. As DNA, the CDR3 is TGTGCCAGCAATCGACCAATGTCCTACGAGCAGTACTTC. Amino acid sequence: CASNRPMSYEQYF.

This clone was counted once. The gene calls are TRBV7-6 and TRBJ2-6; no clear D. The CDR3 runs 17 residues. Looked up from germline, CDR1 is SGHVS and CDR2 is FNYEAQ. V was pared by 0 bases and J by 2 bases, with 11 bases between. CDR3 in amino acids: CASSLAHPGAGANVLTF. CDR3 bases: TGTGCCAGCAGCTTAGCGCATCCAGGTGCTGGGGCCAACGTCCTGACTTTC.

This clone was detected only a few times. V gene TRBV27 combines with J gene TRBJ1-5; no clear D. From germline, CDR1 is MNHEY and CDR2 SMNVEV (reference sequence). V lost 4 bases, J lost 4 bases, and 11 bases lay in between. This CDR3 has 14 residues. In nucleotides, the CDR3 is TGTGCCAGCAGTTCCCATGGGTTTAATCAGCCCCAGCATTTT. Translated, it gives CASSSHGFNQPQHF.

This chain joins TRBV9 and TRBJ2-6; D assignment may be TRBD1 or TRBD2 (5 bases each). Germline V lookup: CDR1 SGDLS, CDR2 YYNGEE. This CDR3 spans 17 amino acids. With 7 bases removed from V and 4 bases from J, the gap between germline ends came to 21 bases. CDR3 nucleotides: TGTGCCAGCTCCCCGGGGCCTGCAGGAACCGGGGCCAACGTCCTGACTTTC. It codes for CASSPGPAGTGANVLTF.

The V gene is TRBV30, the J gene TRBJ2-3; D might be TRBD1 or TRBD2, each matching 6 bases. The germline CDR1 and CDR2 sequences are GTSNPN and SVGIG (reference sequence). Trimming left V 4 bases short and J 2 bases short, with 13 bases between. The CDR3 totals 14 residues. CDR3 region: CAWNPGALTDTQYF. The CDR3, as DNA: TGTGCCTGGAACCCGGGGGCCCTCACAGATACGCAGTATTTT.

The gene calls are TRBV5-6 and TRBJ2-7; D is perhaps TRBD2 (7 bases). There are 16 residues in the CDR3. Per germline, CDR1 SGHDT and CDR2 YYEEEE. V was clipped by 0 bases and J by 4 bases, with 17 bases between them. The CDR3 here is CASSLDRRGGGYEQYF. CDR3 nucleotide sequence: TGTGCCAGCAGCTTGGACAGGAGGGGAGGGGGATACGAGCAGTACTTC.

The chain couples TRBV18 to TRBJ2-1; the D is unclear. This CDR3 spans 13 amino acids. V lost 2 bases to trimming and J lost 9 bases, with 11 bases between them. Germline CDR1 KGHSH, CDR2 LQKENI. CDR3 amino acids: CASSPSALSEQFF. The CDR3 coding sequence is TGTGCCAGCTCACCATCGGCCCTTAGTGAGCAGTTCTTC.

The chain couples TRBV7-2 to TRBJ2-1; TRBD2 matches 12 bases. The V gene end was trimmed by 2 bases and the J gene end by 8 bases; junction bases not matched to a gene: 7. Germline lookup yields CDR1 SGHTA and CDR2 FQGNSA. The CDR3 spans 16 residues. As DNA, the CDR3 is TGTGCCAGCAGCTTACCCTCTAGCGGGAGGGCCTATGAGCAGTTCTTC. Translation gives CASSLPSSGRAYEQFF.